What follows are 31 T cell receptor beta chains derived from one specimen sequenced in a study of blood T cell repertoires in COVID-19. Generated by immunoSEQ multiplex PCR, the TCRdb table keeps only in-frame clones and is missing some. The sample lists just over 250,000 clones, around 80% seen once, with approximately 4.3% in the top ten. The sample comprised PBMCs or T cells enriched from blood (not recorded which). The receptors here all came from a man aged 25 to 40 with acute COVID-19.

This clone showed up just a few times. The genes are TRBV7-3 and TRBJ2-3; D ambiguous. The CDR3 consists of 15 residues. The germline CDR1 and CDR2 sequences are SGHTA and FQGTGA. The germline V and J ends were trimmed by 2 bases and 1 base, with 10 bases remaining between them. The CDR3 region is CASSLGDSRTDTQYF. The CDR3 nucleotides are TGTGCCAGCAGCTTAGGCGACTCCCGCACAGATACGCAGTATTTT.

The chain uses TRBV28 and TRBJ1-5; 12 nucleotides match TRBD1. The V gene end was trimmed by 7 bases and the J gene end by 8 bases; junction bases not matched to a gene: 6. The germline V gene encodes CDR1 MDHEN and CDR2 SYDVKM. CDR3 length: 14 residues. This chain's CDR3 is CASNWGQGAKPQHF. CDR3 DNA: TGTGCCAGCAATTGGGGACAGGGGGCGAAGCCCCAGCATTTT.

This chain's CDR3 is CASSLLREGEKLFF. The CDR3 DNA reads TGTGCCAGCAGTTTATTACGGGAGGGTGAAAAACTGTTTTTT. This chain uses TRBV28 with TRBJ1-4, with D uncertain. Germline V gene sequence: CDR1 MDHEN, CDR2 SYDVKM. Trimming shortened V by 1 base and J by 7 bases, and 10 bases separated the two germline ends. The CDR3 is made up of 14 amino acids.

The chain links TRBV15 to TRBJ2-1; D possibly corresponds to TRBD2 (6 bases). V was trimmed by 0 bases and J by 1 base, leaving 7 bases between them. Germline loops: CDR1 LNHNV, CDR2 YYDKDF (reference sequence). The CDR3 loop spans 15 amino acids. CDR3: CATSRDGRSYNEQFF. CDR3 sequence (DNA): TGTGCCACCAGCAGAGACGGGAGATCCTACAATGAGCAGTTCTTC.

J is TRBJ2-1 and V is TRBV29-1, with a weak D call TRBD1 (5 bases). Trimming stripped 2 bases from V and 0 bases from J, with 14 bases between. Germline V gene data show CDR1 as SQVTM and CDR2 as ANQGSEA. There are 16 residues in the CDR3. CDR3 sequence: CSVERRGRASYNEQFF. DNA for the CDR3: TGCAGCGTTGAAAGGCGAGGCAGGGCCTCCTACAATGAGCAGTTCTTC.

This clone was recorded once. The V call is TRBV27, the J call TRBJ2-7; 9 nucleotides line up with TRBD1. J lost 2 bases, V lost 6 bases, and 5 bases had no gene match. The germline gives CDR1 MNHEY, CDR2 SMNVEV (reference sequence). This CDR3 has 14 residues. In DNA form, the CDR3 reads TGTGCCAGCAGCCTAACAGGGGGCGCCTACGAGCAGTACGTC. Translation: CASSLTGGAYEQYV.

The CDR3: CSVSGTGDEQFF. DNA for the CDR3: TGCAGCGTTTCAGGCACTGGCGATGAGCAGTTCTTC. The chain employs TRBV29-1 and TRBJ2-1, with D unclear. Trimming left V 5 bases short and J 8 bases short, with 13 bases between. Germline V gene lookup returns CDR1 SQVTM and CDR2 ANQGSEA. The CDR3 has 12 residues.

This chain joins TRBV19 and TRBJ1-2, with D unclear. This CDR3 spans 12 amino acids. V was shortened by 6 bases and J by 8 bases, with 13 bases between the two germline ends. Germline assignment: CDR1 LNHDA and CDR2 SQIVND (reference sequence). The CDR3, as DNA: TGTGCCAGTAGCCCCGGGAGCGGGGGCTACACCTTC. Protein sequence: CASSPGSGGYTF.

The chain is built from TRBV7-8 and TRBJ1-1; 10 bases map to TRBD1. This CDR3 contains 14 residues. V lost 5 bases and J lost 6; bases outside the gene matches: 6. Germline V gives CDR1 SGHVS, CDR2 FQNEAQ. The CDR3 loop is CASSRQGAGSEAFF. The CDR3 DNA reads TGTGCCAGCAGCCGACAGGGGGCTGGATCTGAAGCTTTCTTT.

V gene TRBV13 combines with J gene TRBJ2-1, with 11 bases lining up with TRBD1. Germline-derived CDR1 and CDR2 are PRHDT and FYEKMQ (reference sequence). This CDR3 contains 16 residues. J gave up 9 bases and V 3 bases, and 10 bases lay outside the gene matches. The chain's CDR3 is CASSLGQGGSLFEQFF. The CDR3, as DNA: TGTGCCAGCAGCTTGGGACAGGGGGGGAGCTTGTTTGAGCAGTTCTTC.

The chain recombines TRBV19 with TRBJ1-5; unclear D gene. CDR3 length equals 13 residues. The V end was cut by 4 bases, the J end by 6 bases, with 10 bases between. Germline CDR1 is LNHDA and CDR2 is SQIVND (reference sequence). The CDR3 DNA reads as TGTGCCAGTAGTACGCAGATTCTTCAGCCCCAGCATTTT. It specifies CASSTQILQPQHF.

The rearrangement joins TRBV11-3 to TRBJ1-1, with D possibly being TRBD1 (5 bases). Trimming took 8 bases from V and 5 from J, leaving 15 bases between them. The length of the CDR3 is 13 residues. CDR1 and CDR2 from the germline V gene are SGHNT and YENEEA. This chain's CDR3 is CASAPEQATEAFF. In nucleotides, the CDR3 is TGTGCCAGCGCCCCCGAACAGGCAACTGAAGCTTTCTTT.

This clone was recorded once. J is TRBJ2-1 and V is TRBV11-3; a weak D match, TRBD2 (5 bases). V lost 5 bases and J 0 bases, leaving 5 bases between the germline ends. The CDR3 consists of 13 residues. Per germline, CDR1 SGHNT and CDR2 YENEEA. The CDR3, as DNA: TGTGCCAGCAGCGGGAGCTCCTACAATGAGCAGTTCTTC. It translates to CASSGSSYNEQFF.

Of note for this clone: One end of the junction is discordant with germline, which a read error may explain. The V and J genes are TRBV5-1 and TRBJ2-1; TRBD2 matches at 12 bases. Germline V gene data show CDR1 as SGHRS and CDR2 as YFSETQ. The CDR3 is made up of 16 amino acids. CDR3 residues: CASSLASGRALNEQFF. The CDR3 nucleotides are TGTGCCAGCAGCTTAGCTAGCGGGAGGGCCCTCAATGAGCAGTTCTTC.

The chain joins TRBV28 to TRBJ1-2, with 8 bases identical to TRBD1. The germline V gene encodes CDR1 MDHEN and CDR2 SYDVKM. The CDR3 has 13 amino acids. J lost 6 bases, V lost 5 bases, and 5 bases had no gene match. For the CDR3, the DNA is TGTGCCAGCAGTAGGACAGGGACGAATGGCTACACCTTC. This gives the protein CASSRTGTNGYTF.

The chain links TRBV29-1 to TRBJ2-1, with TRBD2 identical over 8 bases. Germline CDR1 SQVTM, CDR2 ANQGSEA. This CDR3 has 15 amino acids. V shed 3 bases, J shed 9 bases, and the junction held 13 bases outside the gene matches. The CDR3 reads CSVDVFGLAEREQFF. In DNA form, the CDR3 reads TGCAGCGTTGATGTATTTGGACTAGCAGAACGTGAGCAGTTCTTC.

This rearrangement joins TRBV9 to TRBJ1-1, with D possibly matching TRBD1 (6 bases). CDR1 SGDLS and CDR2 YYNGEE come from the germline V gene. The CDR3 consists of 15 residues. V was clipped by 0 bases and J by 6 bases, with 15 bases between them. CDR3 residues: CASSVGQETRAEAFF. The CDR3 nucleotides are TGTGCCAGCAGCGTAGGACAGGAAACTCGCGCTGAAGCTTTCTTT.

The V gene is TRBV12-3 or TRBV12-4, the J gene TRBJ1-2; TRBD1 is a possible D gene (6 bases). The CDR3 is 13 amino acids. V was pared by 6 bases and J by 4 bases, with 12 bases between. The CDR3 sequence: CASRGDNAYGYTF. Written as DNA, the CDR3 is TGTGCCAGCAGGGGGGACAATGCCTATGGCTACACCTTC.

The rearrangement joins TRBV7-8 to TRBJ1-5; no clear D. V was clipped by 6 bases and J by 1 base, with 19 bases between them. The CDR3 loop spans 17 amino acids. Germline loops: CDR1 SGHVS, CDR2 FQNEAQ. This CDR3 reads CASRESLREGSNQPQHF. CDR3 sequence (DNA): TGTGCCAGCAGAGAATCATTGCGGGAGGGAAGCAATCAGCCCCAGCATTTT. The full variable domain, completed using reference TRBV7-8 and TRBJ1-5, is GAGVSQSPRYKVAKRGQDVALRCDPISGHVSLFWYQQALGQGPEFLTYFQNEAQLDKSGLPSDRFFAERPEGSVSTLKIQRTQQEDSAVYLCASRESLREGSNQPQHFGDGTRLSIL.

This CDR3 is CASSFDRGSNQPQHF. The CDR3 DNA follows: TGTGCCAGTAGTTTCGACAGGGGAAGCAATCAGCCCCAGCATTTT. This chain uses TRBV19 with TRBJ1-5; 8 positions match TRBD1. The CDR3 contains 15 residues. V lost 5 bases, J lost 1 base, and 4 bases stayed unmatched. Germline-derived CDR1 and CDR2 are LNHDA and SQIVND (reference sequence).

The chain joins TRBV6-5 to TRBJ2-3; the match to TRBD1 covers 11 bases. Germline CDR1 reads MNHEY; CDR2 reads SVGAGI. This CDR3 spans 15 amino acids. V shed 6 bases and J 2 bases; nucleotides not matched to a gene: 4. CDR3 region: CASRPGQGATDTQYF. The CDR3 nucleotides read TGTGCCAGCAGACCAGGACAGGGGGCCACAGATACGCAGTATTTT.

The V gene is TRBV12-3 or TRBV12-4, the J gene TRBJ2-4, with a possible D match to TRBD2 (5 bases). The germline V and J ends were trimmed by 4 bases and 8 bases, with 9 bases remaining between them. The CDR3 totals 12 residues. Here the CDR3 DNA reads TGTGCCAGCAGTTCTTGGGGAGACATTCAGTACTTC. Residues: CASSSWGDIQYF.

J is TRBJ2-5 and V is TRBV24-1, with 7 bases lining up with TRBD1. Germline V gene data show CDR1 as KGHDR and CDR2 as SFDVKD. The CDR3 extends over 15 amino acids. The trim removed 4 bases at V and 8 bases at J, leaving 12 bases unmatched. The CDR3 is CATSEPTGKVTTQYF. The CDR3 nucleotides are TGTGCCACCAGTGAGCCGACAGGGAAGGTCACAACCCAGTACTTC.

The chain is built from TRBV5-6 and TRBJ1-2, with no clear D. There are 13 residues in the CDR3. With 1 base removed from V and 1 base from J, the gap between germline ends came to 5 bases. Germline CDR1 is SGHDT and CDR2 is YYEEEE. Here the CDR3 reads CASSLTDNYGYTF. CDR3 coding DNA: TGTGCCAGCAGCTTGACAGATAACTATGGCTACACCTTC. The variable domain in full, with the rest retrieved from reference TRBV5-6 and TRBJ1-2, is DAGVTQSPTHLIKTRGQQVTLRCSPKSGHDTVSWYQQALGQGPQFIFQYYEEEERQRGNFPDRFSGHQFPNYSSELNVNALLLGDSALYLCASSLTDNYGYTFGSGTRLTVV.

The chain joins TRBV5-1 to TRBJ2-2; D call uncertain. V dropped 2 bases and J dropped 5 bases, with 7 bases sitting between them. Germline V lookup: CDR1 SGHRS, CDR2 YFSETQ. This CDR3 contains 13 residues. CDR3 amino acids: CASSFQKTGELFF. As DNA, the CDR3 is TGCGCCAGCAGCTTTCAGAAAACCGGGGAGCTGTTTTTT.

The rearrangement joins TRBV11-2 to TRBJ1-3, with D unclear. The CDR3 is 15 residues long. CDR1 is SGHAT, CDR2 FQNNGV, per germline. Trimming removed 1 base from V and 0 bases from J, with 7 bases in between. This CDR3 reads CASSLARYSGNTIYF. CDR3 DNA sequence: TGTGCCAGCAGCTTAGCACGGTACTCTGGAAACACCATATATTTT.

The chain carries TRBV19 and TRBJ2-1; D may be TRBD2 (5 bases). Germline loops: CDR1 LNHDA, CDR2 SQIVND (reference sequence). This CDR3 region has 13 residues. The V and J ends lost 7 bases and 5 bases respectively, with 12 bases between them. CDR3 protein: CASNRARDNEQFF. CDR3 DNA: TGTGCCAGTAACCGGGCGCGGGACAATGAGCAGTTCTTC.

The chain has TRBV5-6 and TRBJ2-2; D is possibly TRBD2 (6 bases). Trimming removed 4 bases at V and 5 bases at J, with 12 bases between. The CDR3 totals 14 residues. Per germline, CDR1 SGHDT and CDR2 YYEEEE. CDR3 protein: CASSTGLLTGELFF. The CDR3 DNA follows: TGTGCCAGCAGCACCGGACTATTAACCGGGGAGCTGTTTTTT.

V usage is TRBV6-1 and J usage is TRBJ1-5, with a weak D call TRBD1 (6 bases). Germline loops: CDR1 MNHNS, CDR2 SASEGT. V lost 2 bases and J 3 bases, leaving 11 bases between the germline ends. This CDR3 comprises 15 residues. The CDR3 region has the DNA TGTGCCAGCAGTGAATTACAGGGCCCCAATCAGCCCCAGCATTTT. It codes for CASSELQGPNQPQHF.

The chain couples TRBV11-3 to TRBJ2-3, with D uncertain. The germline CDR1 and CDR2 sequences are SGHNT and YENEEA. The CDR3 length is 12 residues. V shed 2 bases and J shed 6 bases, with 6 bases lying between them. CDR3 DNA: TGTGCCAGCAGCTTAAACGGGGATACGCAGTATTTT. Translating it yields CASSLNGDTQYF.

The gene calls are TRBV11-2 and TRBJ2-2; 10 bases line up with TRBD2. V lost 0 bases, J lost 3 bases, and 7 bases stayed unmatched. Germline values: CDR1 SGHAT, CDR2 FQNNGV. The CDR3 has 18 amino acids. Written as DNA, the CDR3 is TGTGCCAGCAGCTTAGATCGGCCTAGCGGGGGCTACACCGGGGAGCTGTTTTTT. The encoded protein is CASSLDRPSGGYTGELFF.